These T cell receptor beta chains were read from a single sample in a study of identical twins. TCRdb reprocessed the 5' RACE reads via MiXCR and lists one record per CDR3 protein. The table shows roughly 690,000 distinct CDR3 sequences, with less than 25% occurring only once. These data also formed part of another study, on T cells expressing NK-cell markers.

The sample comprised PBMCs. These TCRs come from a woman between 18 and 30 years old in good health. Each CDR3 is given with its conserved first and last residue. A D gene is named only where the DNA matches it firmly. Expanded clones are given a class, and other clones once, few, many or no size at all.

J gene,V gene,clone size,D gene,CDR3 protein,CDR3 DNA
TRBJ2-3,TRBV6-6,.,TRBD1,CASRVGPGQWNTDTQYF,TGTGCCAGCAGAGTTGGACCGGGACAGTGGAACACAGATACGCAGTATTTT
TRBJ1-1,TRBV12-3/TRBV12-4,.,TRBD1,CASETGGRTEAFF,TGTGCCAGCGAGACAGGGGGCAGAACTGAAGCTTTCTTT
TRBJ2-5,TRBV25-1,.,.,CASNLGGRGVTQYF,TGTGCCAGTAACTTAGGAGGGAGAGGGGTGACCCAGTACTTC
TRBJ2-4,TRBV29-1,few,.,CSVERAGAKNIQYF,TGCAGCGTTGAGAGGGCGGGGGCCAAAAACATTCAGTACTTC
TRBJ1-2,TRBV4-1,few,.,CASSQRDDANYGYTF,TGCGCCAGCAGCCAACGGGACGACGCTAACTATGGCTACACCTTC
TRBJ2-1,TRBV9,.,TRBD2,CATGTSDYNEQFF,TGTGCCACGGGGACTAGCGATTACAATGAGCAGTTCTTC
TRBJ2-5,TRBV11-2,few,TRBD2,CASSPFFGTSAQETQYF,TGTGCCAGCAGCCCCTTTTTCGGGACTAGCGCACAAGAGACCCAGTACTTC
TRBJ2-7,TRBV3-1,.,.,CASSQAFPDGTFLRAYEQYF,TGTGCCAGCAGCCAAGCCTTTCCGGACGGAACTTTCCTCCGAGCCTACGAGCAGTACTTC
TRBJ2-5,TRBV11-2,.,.,CASSPLGTVQETQYF,TGTGCCAGCAGTCCCCTCGGGACGGTCCAAGAGACCCAGTACTTC
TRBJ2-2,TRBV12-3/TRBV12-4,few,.,CASSLENSDTGELFF,TGTGCCAGCAGTTTGGAGAACTCGGACACCGGGGAGCTGTTTTTT
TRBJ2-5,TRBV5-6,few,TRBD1,CASTDGTGSETQYF,TGTGCCAGCACCGACGGGACAGGGAGCGAGACCCAGTACTTC
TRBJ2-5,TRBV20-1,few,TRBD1,CSATDRGGQETQYF,TGCAGTGCGACGGACAGGGGCGGACAAGAGACCCAGTACTTC
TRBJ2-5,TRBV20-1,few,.,CSAVGRETQYF,TGCAGTGCAGTGGGTCGGGAGACCCAGTACTTC
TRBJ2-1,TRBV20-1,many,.,CSANIAEKNNEQFF,TGCAGTGCGAATATAGCCGAAAAAAACAATGAGCAGTTCTTC
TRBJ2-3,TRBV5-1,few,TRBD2,CASSLDPGGADTQYF,TGCGCCAGCAGCTTGGATCCGGGGGGGGCAGATACGCAGTATTTT
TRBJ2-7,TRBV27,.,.,CASGKSGSSSSYEQYF,TGTGCCAGCGGGAAGAGTGGATCCTCTAGCTCCTACGAGCAGTACTTC
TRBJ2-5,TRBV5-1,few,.,CASSSTAMTKETQYF,TGCGCCAGCAGCTCGACTGCGATGACAAAAGAGACCCAGTACTTC
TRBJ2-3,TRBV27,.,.,CASSFRRRDKSDTQYF,TGTGCCAGCAGTTTCAGGAGGCGGGATAAGTCAGATACGCAGTATTTT
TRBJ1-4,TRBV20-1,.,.,CSAPLQLNEKLFF,TGCAGTGCTCCCCTGCAACTTAATGAAAAACTGTTTTTT
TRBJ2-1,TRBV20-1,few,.,CSARKGENEQFF,TGCAGTGCTAGAAAGGGTGAAAATGAGCAGTTCTTC
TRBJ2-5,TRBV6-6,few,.,CASSPREIETQYF,TGTGCCAGCAGCCCCAGGGAAATAGAGACCCAGTACTTC